This TCR beta chain was identified in a study of blood T cell repertoires in COVID-19. Study overall: COVID-19 samples from acute and convalescent phases originated in the United States, Italy and Spain. The cDNA or gDNA used as material had been derived from T cells, B-cell-depleted T cells, or PBMCs.

Study processing details: The assay estimated nucleated cells by amplifying reference gene primers. The repertoire was sequenced with immunoSEQ multiplex PCR; TCRdb's copy has only in-frame clones and lacks some. D and trimming come from the DNA, and the V and J calls and clone size come from that table. The sample includes some 390,000 clones, around 87% seen only once; the top ten take 2% to 2.5%. Seattle's cohort entered during active infection and was followed longitudinally. CDR3 length: 14 amino acids. CDR1 is SNHLY and CDR2 is FYNNEI in the germline V gene. Between the trimmed V and J ends, which lost 7 bases and 6 bases, there was a span of 18 bases.

This TCR derives from a woman aged 55 to 70 with COVID-19, enrolled during active disease. The sample taken for sequencing was peripheral blood. This chain joins TRBV2 and TRBJ1-1; maybe TRBD1 (6 bases). The CDR3, as DNA: TGTGCCAGCACCAGAACAGGGATCTTTTCTGAAGCTTTCTTT. Translating it yields CASTRTGIFSEAFF.